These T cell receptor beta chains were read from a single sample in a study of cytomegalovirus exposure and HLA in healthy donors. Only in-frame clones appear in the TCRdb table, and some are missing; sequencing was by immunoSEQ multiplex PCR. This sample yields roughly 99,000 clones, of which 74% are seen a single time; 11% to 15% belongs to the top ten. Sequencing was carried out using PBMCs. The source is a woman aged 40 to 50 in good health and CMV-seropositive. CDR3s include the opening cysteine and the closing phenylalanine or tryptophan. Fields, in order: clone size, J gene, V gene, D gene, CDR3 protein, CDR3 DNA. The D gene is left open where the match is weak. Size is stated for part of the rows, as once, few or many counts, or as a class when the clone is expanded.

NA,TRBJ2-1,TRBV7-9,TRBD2,CASSLGSGGASEQFF,TGTGCCAGCAGCTTAGGGAGCGGGGGGGCCAGTGAGCAGTTCTTC
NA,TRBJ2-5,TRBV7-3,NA,CASSPSGRGETQYF,TGTGCCAGCAGCCCATCAGGACGGGGGGAGACCCAGTACTTC
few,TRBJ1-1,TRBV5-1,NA,CASSPREGGNTEAFF,TGCGCCAGCAGCCCCCGGGAGGGAGGGAACACTGAAGCTTTCTTT
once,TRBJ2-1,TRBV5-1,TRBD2,CASSLGGGGSYNEQFF,TGCGCCAGCAGCTTGGGTGGCGGGGGGTCCTACAATGAGCAGTTCTTC
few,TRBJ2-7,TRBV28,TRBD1,CASRSGTGKYEQYF,TGTGCCAGCAGGTCCGGGACAGGGAAATACGAGCAGTACTTC
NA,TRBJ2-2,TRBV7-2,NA,CASNIQAGNTGELFF,TGTGCCAGCAATATACAAGCAGGGAACACCGGGGAGCTGTTTTTT
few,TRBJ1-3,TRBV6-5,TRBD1,CASSRQGDSGNTIYF,TGTGCCAGCAGCCGACAGGGAGACTCTGGAAACACCATATATTTT
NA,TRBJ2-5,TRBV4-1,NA,CASSQAGSRAQYF,TGCGCCAGCAGCCAAGCGGGCTCGAGGGCCCAGTACTTC
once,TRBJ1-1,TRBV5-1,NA,CASRSGSGTEAFF,TGCGCCAGCAGGTCCGGTTCTGGCACTGAAGCTTTCTTT
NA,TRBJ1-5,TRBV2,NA,CASSPQGISNQPQHF,TGTGCCAGCAGTCCCCAGGGGATAAGCAATCAGCCCCAGCATTTT
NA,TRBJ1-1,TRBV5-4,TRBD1,CASSLRTGNTEAFF,TGTGCCAGCAGCTTAAGGACAGGGAACACTGAAGCTTTCTTT
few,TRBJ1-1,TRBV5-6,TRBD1,CASSWGQGDLNTEAFF,TGTGCCAGCAGCTGGGGACAGGGGGACTTGAACACTGAAGCTTTCTTT
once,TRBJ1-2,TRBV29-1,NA,CSVEVTETNYGYTF,TGCAGCGTTGAAGTGACAGAGACTAACTATGGCTACACCTTC